This is a list of T cell receptor beta chains from one sample in a study of vaccination effects on CD4 cells after COVID-19. These receptors have no known antigen. This table comes from immunoSEQ multiplex PCR, and its TCRdb copy is limited to in-frame clones, with some not included. The sample consists of tens of thousands of clones, around 73% of them appearing once. The material was CD4+ T cells from PBMCs cultured with HCoV-NL63 spike peptides, obtained before COVID-19 vaccination. Receptors were obtained from a human donor who had a prior SARS-CoV-2 infection. Both conserved end residues are part of each CDR3. The D gene is left open where the match is weak. The size field is filled for only some rows; it gives once, few, many or a size class.

v_call: TRBV9
d_call: TRBD2
clone_size: NA
j_call: TRBJ2-2
cdr3_aa: CASSVASGANTGELFF
cdr3_nt: TGTGCCAGCAGCGTGGCAAGCGGGGCGAACACCGGGGAGCTGTTTTTT

v_call: TRBV18
d_call: NA
clone_size: NA
j_call: TRBJ1-2
cdr3_aa: CASSPPGPYGYTF
cdr3_nt: TGTGCCAGCTCACCACCAGGGCCCTATGGCTACACCTTC

v_call: TRBV7-9
d_call: NA
clone_size: few
j_call: TRBJ2-7
cdr3_aa: CASSFRAAYEQYF
cdr3_nt: TGTGCCAGCAGCTTCAGGGCTGCGTACGAGCAGTACTTC

v_call: TRBV11-2
d_call: TRBD1
clone_size: few
j_call: TRBJ1-1
cdr3_aa: CASSLVVRGDTEAFF
cdr3_nt: TGTGCCAGCAGCTTAGTTGTCAGGGGGGATACTGAAGCTTTCTTT

v_call: TRBV18
d_call: TRBD2
clone_size: few
j_call: TRBJ2-1
cdr3_aa: CASSPGLAGGEEQFF
cdr3_nt: TGTGCCAGCTCACCGGGACTAGCGGGAGGTGAGGAGCAGTTCTTC

v_call: TRBV5-6
d_call: NA
clone_size: NA
j_call: TRBJ1-5
cdr3_aa: CASSWAGGDQPQHF
cdr3_nt: TGTGCCAGCAGCTGGGCGGGGGGAGATCAGCCCCAGCATTTT

v_call: TRBV7-2
d_call: TRBD2
clone_size: once
j_call: TRBJ2-1
cdr3_aa: CASSFKLAGGPDNEQFF
cdr3_nt: TGTGCCAGCAGCTTTAAGTTAGCGGGGGGGCCTGACAATGAGCAGTTCTTC

v_call: TRBV7-8
d_call: TRBD1
clone_size: NA
j_call: TRBJ1-6
cdr3_aa: CASSKTGDSPLHF
cdr3_nt: TGTGCCAGCAGCAAAACAGGGGATTCACCCCTCCACTTT

v_call: TRBV27
d_call: TRBD2
clone_size: NA
j_call: TRBJ2-5
cdr3_aa: CASSYKGLVWQTQYF
cdr3_nt: TGTGCCAGCAGTTACAAAGGACTAGTCTGGCAGACCCAGTACTTC

v_call: TRBV10-3
d_call: NA
clone_size: NA
j_call: TRBJ2-3
cdr3_aa: CAISGGQGGDTQYF
cdr3_nt: TGTGCCATCAGTGGGGGGCAGGGAGGAGATACGCAGTATTTT

v_call: TRBV27
d_call: TRBD1
clone_size: few
j_call: TRBJ1-2
cdr3_aa: CASSSSGQGERGYGYTF
cdr3_nt: TGTGCCAGCAGTTCATCGGGACAGGGGGAAAGGGGCTATGGCTACACCTTC

v_call: TRBV5-6
d_call: NA
clone_size: NA
j_call: TRBJ1-2
cdr3_aa: CASNRGPGKAGYTF
cdr3_nt: TGTGCCAGCAACCGAGGTCCGGGGAAGGCTGGCTACACCTTC

v_call: TRBV7-3
d_call: NA
clone_size: NA
j_call: TRBJ2-1
cdr3_aa: CASSPSAAHNEQFF
cdr3_nt: TGTGCCAGCAGCCCTTCCGCTGCTCACAATGAGCAGTTCTTC

v_call: TRBV19
d_call: NA
clone_size: NA
j_call: TRBJ2-7
cdr3_aa: CASSTQFGHPYEQYF
cdr3_nt: TGTGCCAGTAGTACCCAATTTGGACATCCCTACGAGCAGTACTTC

v_call: TRBV6-4
d_call: NA
clone_size: NA
j_call: TRBJ1-6
cdr3_aa: CANAPTPLHF
cdr3_nt: TGTGCCAACGCTCCCACACCCCTCCACTTT

v_call: TRBV3-1/TRBV3-2
d_call: NA
clone_size: NA
j_call: TRBJ2-7
cdr3_aa: CASSQFWVPYEQYF
cdr3_nt: TGTGCCAGCAGCCAATTCTGGGTCCCCTACGAGCAGTACTTC

v_call: TRBV6-5
d_call: NA
clone_size: NA
j_call: TRBJ1-1
cdr3_aa: CASSYRGRAEAFF
cdr3_nt: TGTGCCAGCAGTTACCGGGGGAGGGCTGAAGCTTTCTTT

v_call: TRBV10-3
d_call: TRBD1
clone_size: NA
j_call: TRBJ2-7
cdr3_aa: CAISAGGYEQYF
cdr3_nt: TGTGCCATCAGTGCAGGGGGCTACGAGCAGTACTTC

v_call: TRBV10-3
d_call: NA
clone_size: NA
j_call: TRBJ2-1
cdr3_aa: CAISEEALRASSYNEQFF
cdr3_nt: TGTGCCATCAGTGAGGAGGCACTCCGGGCGTCCTCCTACAATGAGCAGTTCTTC

v_call: TRBV27
d_call: TRBD1
clone_size: NA
j_call: TRBJ1-2
cdr3_aa: CASSTNRGLIYGYTF
cdr3_nt: TGTGCCAGCAGTACGAACAGGGGGCTTATCTATGGCTACACCTTC

v_call: TRBV18
d_call: NA
clone_size: few
j_call: TRBJ2-2
cdr3_aa: CASSPQGLTNTGELFF
cdr3_nt: TGTGCCAGCTCACCCCAGGGATTAACCAACACCGGGGAGCTGTTTTTT

v_call: TRBV5-1
d_call: NA
clone_size: NA
j_call: TRBJ2-3
cdr3_aa: CASSPGWDTQYF
cdr3_nt: TGCGCCAGCAGCCCGGGGTGGGATACGCAGTATTTT